This is a list of T cell receptor beta chains from one sample in a study of cytomegalovirus exposure and HLA in healthy donors. Some clones are missing from TCRdb's copy, which holds only in-frame ones; the method was immunoSEQ multiplex PCR. The data contain 75,000 to 95,000 clones, about 73% of them singletons. Sequencing was carried out using PBMCs. These TCRs come from a woman aged 40 to 49 in good health and CMV-seropositive. The CDR3 runs from the conserved cysteine through the conserved F or W. The size of a clone is reported for some rows only, either as once, few or many, or as a class for expanded clones.

J gene: TRBJ2-1
V gene: TRBV5-1
clone size: .
CDR3 protein: CASSLGGWTSGLHEQFF

J gene: TRBJ2-3
V gene: TRBV19
clone size: .
CDR3 protein: CASSRNRDDTQYF

J gene: TRBJ2-1
V gene: TRBV28
clone size: .
CDR3 protein: CASSFFGTSIRNEQFF

J gene: TRBJ2-3
V gene: TRBV4-2
clone size: .
CDR3 protein: CASSATSAGRAEDTQYF

J gene: TRBJ2-7
V gene: TRBV28
clone size: .
CDR3 protein: CASSSVAGLYEQYF

J gene: TRBJ2-2
V gene: TRBV6-1
clone size: few
CDR3 protein: CASSRDRGQSGELFF

J gene: TRBJ2-7
V gene: TRBV28
clone size: .
CDR3 protein: CASSLYRGGWDYEQYF

J gene: TRBJ2-7
V gene: TRBV15
clone size: .
CDR3 protein: CATSRGGASLEQYF

J gene: TRBJ2-2
V gene: TRBV6-5
clone size: .
CDR3 protein: CASSYKGTGNTGELFF

J gene: TRBJ2-3
V gene: TRBV6-1
clone size: .
CDR3 protein: CASSTTSGRVDTQYF

J gene: TRBJ2-3
V gene: TRBV28
clone size: .
CDR3 protein: CASSELRTVTGGDTQYF

J gene: TRBJ2-2
V gene: TRBV6-1
clone size: medium-sized
CDR3 protein: CASSGRGGSGTGELFF

J gene: TRBJ2-7
V gene: TRBV5-6
clone size: .
CDR3 protein: CASSPGGGSEYEQYF

J gene: TRBJ1-1
V gene: TRBV12-2
clone size: few
CDR3 protein: CASRLQGGVTEAFF

J gene: TRBJ2-5
V gene: TRBV7-9
clone size: .
CDR3 protein: CASSLGVYGRGEETQYF

J gene: TRBJ2-7
V gene: TRBV14
clone size: .
CDR3 protein: CASSQDFSPEAGTSGRAHEQYF

J gene: TRBJ2-1
V gene: TRBV28
clone size: few
CDR3 protein: CASSFMGLAGVGEQFF

J gene: TRBJ2-5
V gene: TRBV19
clone size: .
CDR3 protein: CASRGLEPQETQYF

J gene: TRBJ1-4
V gene: TRBV6-5
clone size: .
CDR3 protein: CASSGQGAGKLFF

J gene: TRBJ1-1
V gene: TRBV2
clone size: .
CDR3 protein: CASSEGGGNTEAFF

J gene: TRBJ2-7
V gene: TRBV7-9
clone size: .
CDR3 protein: CASTLGLAGVDVYEQYF

J gene: TRBJ2-7
V gene: TRBV5-1
clone size: .
CDR3 protein: CASSFEGRAYEQYF

J gene: TRBJ2-5
V gene: TRBV7-9
clone size: .
CDR3 protein: CASGGGSLFGETQYF

J gene: TRBJ2-3
V gene: TRBV5-1
clone size: .
CDR3 protein: CASANTGGGTDTQYF

J gene: TRBJ2-1
V gene: TRBV2
clone size: once
CDR3 protein: CASSETQGTYNEQFF

J gene: TRBJ2-7
V gene: TRBV19
clone size: .
CDR3 protein: CASSIRTGEGYEQYF

J gene: TRBJ2-3
V gene: TRBV28
clone size: .
CDR3 protein: CASSLRGSVADTQYF

J gene: TRBJ1-4
V gene: TRBV18
clone size: .
CDR3 protein: CASSPPGQGGEKLFF

J gene: TRBJ2-7
V gene: TRBV7-2
clone size: few
CDR3 protein: CASSSQMGLGNEQYF

J gene: TRBJ2-7
V gene: TRBV18
clone size: .
CDR3 protein: CASSPRGLTGEEQYF

J gene: TRBJ2-3
V gene: TRBV23-1
clone size: .
CDR3 protein: CASSQSLGADTQYF

J gene: TRBJ2-5
V gene: TRBV11-2
clone size: .
CDR3 protein: CASSPGKGGEETQYF

J gene: TRBJ2-1
V gene: TRBV9
clone size: .
CDR3 protein: CASSVEAGREVDNEQFF

J gene: TRBJ1-2
V gene: TRBV5-4
clone size: .
CDR3 protein: CASSSGQVSGYTF

J gene: TRBJ2-3
V gene: TRBV30
clone size: once
CDR3 protein: CAWSQIAGNTDTQYF

J gene: TRBJ2-7
V gene: TRBV7-9
clone size: .
CDR3 protein: CASSPRGASYEQYF

J gene: TRBJ2-1
V gene: TRBV5-4
clone size: .
CDR3 protein: CASSPTSGKNLNEQFF

J gene: TRBJ2-5
V gene: TRBV6-5
clone size: .
CDR3 protein: CASSSPGLGETQYF

J gene: TRBJ1-1
V gene: TRBV19
clone size: .
CDR3 protein: CASSLGLDTNTEAFF

J gene: TRBJ1-3
V gene: TRBV11-3
clone size: .
CDR3 protein: CASSFAPSGNTIYF

J gene: TRBJ2-2
V gene: TRBV4-2
clone size: .
CDR3 protein: CASSQDPGTGELFF

J gene: .
V gene: TRBV6-5
clone size: .
CDR3 protein: CASTKGALVYEQYF

J gene: TRBJ1-1
V gene: TRBV7-9
clone size: .
CDR3 protein: CSSSLTTGNTEAFF

J gene: TRBJ2-3
V gene: TRBV18
clone size: .
CDR3 protein: CASSGVEGSADTQYF

J gene: TRBJ2-7
V gene: TRBV14
clone size: .
CDR3 protein: CASSWRTGHEQYF

J gene: TRBJ2-3
V gene: TRBV19
clone size: .
CDR3 protein: CASSISKAGGIDTQYF

J gene: TRBJ1-1
V gene: TRBV29-1
clone size: .
CDR3 protein: CSVVYDTEAFF